This entry concerns a single T cell receptor beta chain. Per the study methods: From reference gene primer amplification, estimates of nucleated cell counts were derived. The method was immunoSEQ multiplex PCR; TCRdb's version includes in-frame clones alone and lacks a portion of them. The D gene and trimming were derived from the DNA, and the V and J assignments and clone size from that table. Of some 490,000 clones in the sample, 75% to 90% are singletons; the top ten hold 8% to 9.5%. The entry originates in a study of blood T cell repertoires in COVID-19. At the level of the study: Nucleic acid was either cDNA or gDNA, and it came from T cells, B-cell-depleted T cells, or PBMCs.

Germline V lookup: CDR1 SEHNR, CDR2 FQNEAQ (reference sequence). The CDR3 totals 15 residues. The V end lost 1 base, the J end lost 3 bases, and 12 bases lay between the germline ends. In terms of age and location, participants ranged from roughly 18 to 100 years and lived in about two dozen US areas. Sequencing was done on a sample of PBMCs or T cells enriched from blood (not recorded which). The clonotype was recovered from a woman aged 55-69 years who had recovered from COVID-19. V gene TRBV7-9 combines with J gene TRBJ1-2; D is possibly TRBD1 (5 bases). Written as DNA, the CDR3 is TGTGCCAGCAGCTTAGGGGGCAATCTCTACTATGGCTACACCTTC. It codes for CASSLGGNLYYGYTF.